This TCR beta chain was recorded in a study of beta chain features in type 1 diabetes. All of the isolated RNA was reverse transcribed, so expressed TCRB transcripts were sequenced. Assay: immunoSEQ multiplex PCR; the TCRdb copy retains only in-frame clones and omits some. The table shows under 200,000 clones, with about 8.1% occurring only once. This clone has just a few counts. CD4+ naive, central memory, regulatory and stem cell-like memory cells were sorted via CD45RO/CCR7/CD25/CD127/CD95/CD27. Trimming cost V 5 bases and J 3 bases; bases outside gene matches: 7. CDR1 SGHAT and CDR2 FQDESV come from the germline V gene (reference sequence). The CDR3 covers 15 residues.

This sequence originates from a man aged 18-30 years in good health. The sequenced sample was central memory CD4+ T cells from blood. The J gene is TRBJ1-2, the V gene TRBV11-1; 9 bases fit TRBD1. For the CDR3, the DNA is TGTGCCAGCAGCAAATACAGGGGGCTTGACTATGGCTACACCTTC. The encoded protein is CASSKYRGLDYGYTF.